This T cell receptor beta chain was sequenced for a study of T cell repertoires in cytomegalovirus infection. Per germline, CDR1 LGHNA and CDR2 YSLEER. Between the trimmed V and J ends, which lost 0 bases and 1 base, there was a span of 9 bases. The CDR3 length is 15 residues. TCRdb reprocessed the reads with MiXCR, giving one entry per CDR3 protein. The sample includes 600,000 to 800,000 distinct CDR3 sequences, roughly a quarter seen only once; the top ten take 7% to 9%. Sequenced input: CD8+ T cells from PBMCs. The receptor comes from a human donor in good health (CMV status not recorded). Some clones in this sample may be carry-over from other donors' samples. The chain combines TRBV4-3 with TRBJ2-5; the D gene is possibly TRBD2 (5 bases). The CDR3 DNA follows: TGCGCCAGCAGCCAAGATAGAGGGTTCCAAGAGACCCAGTACTTC. This gives the protein CASSQDRGFQETQYF.